The subject of this entry is one T cell receptor beta chain. The V gene end was trimmed by 5 bases and the J gene end by 7 bases; junction bases not matched to a gene: 4. This CDR3 is 12 amino acids long. Original methodology: Reference gene primers were amplified, and this amplification served to estimate nucleated cell counts. Method: immunoSEQ multiplex PCR; TCRdb's copy keeps in-frame clones and lacks some. The DNA gave D and trimming, while V, J and clone size come from that table. The sample contains about 81,000 clones, roughly four fifths of which appear only once. The entry originates in a study of blood T cell repertoires in COVID-19. Study-level information: Collection of acute and convalescent COVID-19 samples took place in the United States, Italy and Spain.

The material sequenced was peripheral blood. This clonotype originated in a human donor in a cohort sampled during active COVID-19. This chain links TRBV12-3 or TRBV12-4 with TRBJ1-2; TRBD1 aligns across 7 bases. The CDR3 DNA sequence: TGTGCCAGCAGTGAAGACAGGGCTGGCTACACCTTC. It encodes CASSEDRAGYTF.